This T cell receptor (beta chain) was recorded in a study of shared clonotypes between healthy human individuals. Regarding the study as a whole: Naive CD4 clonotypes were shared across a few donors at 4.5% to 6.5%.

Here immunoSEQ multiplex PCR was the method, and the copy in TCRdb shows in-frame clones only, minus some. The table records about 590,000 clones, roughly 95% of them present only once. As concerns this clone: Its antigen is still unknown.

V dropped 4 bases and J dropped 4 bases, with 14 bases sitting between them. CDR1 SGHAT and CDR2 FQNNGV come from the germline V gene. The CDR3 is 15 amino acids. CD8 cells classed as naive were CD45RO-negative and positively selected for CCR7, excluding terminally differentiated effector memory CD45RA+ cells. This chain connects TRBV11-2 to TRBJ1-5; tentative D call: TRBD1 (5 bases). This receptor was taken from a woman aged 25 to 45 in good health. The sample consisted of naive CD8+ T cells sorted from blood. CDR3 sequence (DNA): TGTGCCAGCAGCTCACGGGGGGGAAAAAATCAGCCCCAGCATTTT. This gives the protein CASSSRGGKNQPQHF.